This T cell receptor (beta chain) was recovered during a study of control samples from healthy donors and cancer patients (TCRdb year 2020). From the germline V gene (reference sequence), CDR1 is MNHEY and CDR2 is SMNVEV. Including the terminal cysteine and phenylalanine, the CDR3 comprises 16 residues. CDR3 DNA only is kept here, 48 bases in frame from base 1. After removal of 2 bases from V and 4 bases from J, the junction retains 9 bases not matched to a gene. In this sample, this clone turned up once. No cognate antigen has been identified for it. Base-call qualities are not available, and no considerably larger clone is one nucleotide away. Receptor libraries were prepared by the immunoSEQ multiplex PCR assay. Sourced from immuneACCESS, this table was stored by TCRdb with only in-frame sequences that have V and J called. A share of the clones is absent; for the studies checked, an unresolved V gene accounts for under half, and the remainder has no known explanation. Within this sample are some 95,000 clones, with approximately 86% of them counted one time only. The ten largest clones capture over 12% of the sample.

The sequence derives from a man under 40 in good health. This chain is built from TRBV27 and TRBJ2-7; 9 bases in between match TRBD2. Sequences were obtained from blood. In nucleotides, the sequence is TGTGCCAGCAGTTTAAATGCGGGAGGGGGTCCGTACGAGCAGTACTTC. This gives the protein CASSLNAGGGPYEQYF.